This is a list of T cell receptor beta chains from one sample in a study of shared clonotypes between healthy human individuals. Data came from immunoSEQ multiplex PCR; TCRdb stores just in-frame clones and leaves some out. The sample has around 2,000,000 clones; about 93% are singletons. The sample was naive CD8+ T cells from PBMCs. These receptor sequences come from a man younger than 30 in good health. Some clones in this sample may be carry-over from other donors' samples. Both conserved end residues are trimmed from each CDR3. D genes are given only for firm matches.

>TRBV27|-|TRBJ1-5
ASSFARGNQPQH
>TRBV9|-|TRBJ2-1
ASSDPYANNEQF
>TRBV7-2|-|TRBJ2-7
ASSSLAPYEQY
>TRBV19|-|TRBJ1-5
ASSRAGSNQPQH
>TRBV27|-|TRBJ2-2
ASSNRVLDTGELF
>TRBV9|TRBD1|TRBJ2-3
ASSVQGAMDTQY
>TRBV5-5|-|TRBJ2-1
ASSLPASSYNEQF
>TRBV7-6|-|TRBJ2-1
ASSGAQQF
>TRBV28|-|TRBJ2-7
ASKGQDPYEQY
>TRBV5-5|-|TRBJ1-1
ASRPDRNTEAF
>TRBV28|-|TRBJ2-7
ASSQLYEQY
>TRBV4-3|-|TRBJ2-7
ASSQVFLSSNEQY
>TRBV14|-|TRBJ2-2
ASSLTWDVAGELF
>TRBV10-2|-|TRBJ1-1
ASSVGPRSSTEAF
>TRBV30|-|TRBJ1-1
AWKAGALTEAF
>TRBV2|TRBD1|TRBJ2-7
ASSPRQGGRNEQY
>TRBV7-6|-|TRBJ2-1
ASSYLSVAHNEQF
>TRBV27|-|TRBJ1-5
ASSFRGSNQPQH
>TRBV19|-|TRBJ1-1
ASSIMAATEAF
>TRBV28|-|TRBJ2-5
ASSLLGDLQETQY
>TRBV11-2|-|TRBJ2-7
ASSSGTSKLN
>TRBV2|-|TRBJ1-1
ASSIPYGDRSRTEAF
>TRBV19|TRBD1|TRBJ1-2
ATRRQGDYGYT
>TRBV27|TRBD2|TRBJ2-7
ASSLGTSGRAYEQY
>TRBV5-6|-|TRBJ2-7
ASSLGGVEQY
>TRBV29-1|TRBD1|TRBJ2-3
SARPGGADTQY
>TRBV4-3|TRBD2|TRBJ2-3
ASSQEVPGLAIDTQY
>TRBV12-5|TRBD2|TRBJ2-1
ASGSGTSGRDEQF
>TRBV13|TRBD1|TRBJ1-1
ASSPRTGRNTEAF
>TRBV11-2|-|TRBJ2-7
ASSLVLLPYEQY
>TRBV7-6|-|TRBJ2-7
ASSFSERALHEQY
>TRBV9|-|TRBJ1-4
ASSARGGEEKLF
>TRBV6-6|-|TRBJ2-7
ASSNNYEQY
>TRBV2|TRBD2|TRBJ2-5
ASSEPGRGLETQY
>TRBV9|-|TRBJ1-2
ASSGGAVPFYGYT
>TRBV19|-|TRBJ2-6
ASQGSSGANVLT
>TRBV27|-|TRBJ2-1
ASSSLLGVSHNEQF
>TRBV25-1|-|TRBJ1-4
ASSGRATNEKLF
>TRBV9|TRBD2|TRBJ2-7
ASSVSRTSESTYEQY
>TRBV6-5|-|TRBJ2-1
ASSYSRGLYNEQF
>TRBV4-1|TRBD1|-
ASSQSAGTGTYEQY
>TRBV29-1|TRBD1|TRBJ1-2
SVGLTGEPYGYT
>TRBV9|-|TRBJ2-7
ASSPGTQAYEQY
>TRBV7-9|TRBD1|TRBJ2-3
ASSYITGGLGTDTQY
>TRBV4-1|-|TRBJ2-1
ASSQSDRHMVFAEGNEQF
>TRBV2|TRBD1|TRBJ1-2
ASIGRTGSNYGYT
>TRBV5-1|TRBD2|TRBJ2-2
ASSLVLAGGSTGELF